This TCR beta chain was recorded in a study of cytomegalovirus exposure and HLA in healthy donors. Study at large: The use of the same platform for the approximately 130 validation repertoires and the 650 to 850 first-cohort repertoires was reported by a later analysis.

Trimming at V came to 4 bases and at J to 0 bases, leaving 1 base not matched to a gene. The CDR3 has 15 amino acids. From germline, CDR1 is SGHTA and CDR2 FQGNSA. Some clones are missing from TCRdb's copy, which holds only in-frame ones; the method was immunoSEQ multiplex PCR. The profile shows 90,000 to 100,000 clones, around 88% of them singletons. The chain recombines TRBV7-2 with TRBJ2-2; 8 bases match TRBD1. The specimen sequenced was PBMCs. This sequence originates from a woman aged 30 to 39 in good health and CMV-seronegative. CDR3 region: CASSSTGANTGELFF. The CDR3 bases are TGTGCCAGCAGCTCGACAGGGGCGAACACCGGGGAGCTGTTTTTT.